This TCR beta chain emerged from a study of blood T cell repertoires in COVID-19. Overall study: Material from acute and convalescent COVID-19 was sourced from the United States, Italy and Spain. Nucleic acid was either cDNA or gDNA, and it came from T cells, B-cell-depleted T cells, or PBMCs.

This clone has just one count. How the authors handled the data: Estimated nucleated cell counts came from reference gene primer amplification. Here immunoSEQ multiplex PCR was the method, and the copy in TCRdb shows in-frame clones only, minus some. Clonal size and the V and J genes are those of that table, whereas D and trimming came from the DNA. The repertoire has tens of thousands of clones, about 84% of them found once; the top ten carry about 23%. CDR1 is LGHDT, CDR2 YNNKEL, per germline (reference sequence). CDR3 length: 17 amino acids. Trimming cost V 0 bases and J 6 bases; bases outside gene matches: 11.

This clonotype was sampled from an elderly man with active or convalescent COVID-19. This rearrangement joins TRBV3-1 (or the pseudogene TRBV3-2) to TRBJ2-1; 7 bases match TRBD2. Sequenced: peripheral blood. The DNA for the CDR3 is TGTGCCAGCAGCCAAGAGGGGAGCGGGGTCGGAACCAATGAGCAGTTCTTC. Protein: CASSQEGSGVGTNEQFF.